This paragraph reports one TCR beta chain. The germline V and J ends were trimmed by 0 bases and 4 bases, with 6 bases remaining between them. Germline V gene data show CDR1 as MNHEY and CDR2 as SMNVEV (reference sequence). The CDR3 is made up of 13 amino acids. Produced via immunoSEQ multiplex PCR; TCRdb's table is partial and in-frame only. The sample consists of under 5,500 clones, around 78% of them appearing once. The data originate from a study of T cell clonotyping in hematopoietic cell transplantation. The clonotype comes from a male patient aged 55 to 70 who had an allogeneic stem cell transplant from an unrelated donor, so the T cells may come from the graft donor. Some clones in this sample may be carry-over from other donors' samples. The chain links TRBV27 to TRBJ1-2, with no clear D. Sequenced material: peripheral blood mononuclear cells, taken 30 days after allogeneic stem cell transplant. The DNA for the CDR3 is TGTGCCAGCAGTTTATCGGGGTTCTATGGCTACACCTTC. Translating gives CASSLSGFYGYTF.